Sequencing of this TCR beta chain was carried out in a study of blood T cells in healthy people across ages. V was shortened by 6 bases and J by 0 bases, with 12 bases between the two germline ends. CDR1 is SGHTA and CDR2 is FQGNSA in the germline V gene. The CDR3 sequence is 15 residues long. A second 7 to 11 cycle PCR used barcoded and J-beta primers. TCRdb ran MiXCR on the 5' RACE reads and lists one entry per CDR3 protein. The sample includes fewer than 900,000 distinct CDR3 sequences, roughly 34% seen only once; the top ten take 10% to 15%. The rearrangement uses TRBV7-2 and TRBJ1-5; D is undetermined. Sequences were obtained from blood. This TCR came from a man younger than 30 in good health. Here the CDR3 reads CASRPDGTSNQPQHF. In DNA form, the CDR3 reads TGTGCCAGCAGACCCGACGGAACTAGCAATCAGCCCCAGCATTTT.